This paragraph covers one TCR beta chain sequence. This sample is part of a study of T cell changes during pregnancy in multiple sclerosis. Profiling relied on immunoSEQ multiplex PCR, and the TCRdb table lists in-frame clones only, not all of them. The sample lists some 70,000 clones, roughly 88% occurring once. This material consisted of peripheral blood, taken after pregnancy. The source is a female donor in good health, enrolled as a control in a pregnancy study.

CDR3 protein: CASSPLGPFQGGNGYTF. For the CDR3, the DNA is TGCGCCAGCAGTCCCTTAGGTCCTTTTCAGGGTGGAAATGGCTACACCTTC. The rearrangement joins TRBV5-1 to TRBJ1-2, with a weak D call TRBD1 (5 bases). Germline assignment: CDR1 SGHRS and CDR2 YFSETQ. The CDR3 runs to 17 residues. Trimming cost V 5 bases and J 6 bases, with 26 bases left between them.